One sample yielded the 8 T cell receptor beta chains listed below, sequenced in a study of memory CD4+ T cells and cytomegalovirus serostatus (dated by TCRdb to about 2019). Single viable CD3+CD4+CD8-CD45RO+ cells were sorted as memory CD4+ T cells on a FACSAria II. Library construction relied on the immunoSEQ multiplex PCR assay. This is the immuneACCESS table as TCRdb keeps it, with only in-frame sequences that have V and J called. A part of the clones is gone; compared with another copy, unresolved V genes explain less than half, and the rest is unexplained. The sample records around 62,000 clones, about 78% of which are singletons. Approximately 4.5% of the sample rests with the top ten. Sequenced sample: memory CD4+ T cells from blood. Receptor source: an adult in good health and CMV-seropositive.

The chain combines TRBV28 with TRBJ2-5; TRBD1 aligns across 8 bases. Per the germline V gene, CDR1 is MDHEN and CDR2 is SYDVKM. V dropped 5 bases and J dropped 7; count of bases not matched to a gene: 9. The CDR3 length is 14 residues. CDR3 sequence: CASSLGQGRATQYF. The CDR3 DNA follows: TGTGCCAGCAGTCTAGGACAGGGCCGGGCGACCCAGTACTTC.

This chain connects TRBV9 to TRBJ2-5; a possible D gene is TRBD2 (6 bases). Germline lookup yields CDR1 SGDLS and CDR2 YYNGEE. V lost 4 bases and J 5 bases, leaving 18 bases between the germline ends. The CDR3 covers 15 residues. In DNA form, the CDR3 reads TGTGCCAGCAGCCCAGTCGGGACTCTAGGGGAGACCCAGTACTTC. Encoded protein: CASSPVGTLGETQYF.

The CDR3 DNA reads TGTGCCAGCAGCTTGGAGGGACAGGGGCGCGAGACCCAGTACTTC. Translation gives CASSLEGQGRETQYF. The V gene is TRBV5-4, the J gene TRBJ2-5; 10 bases are shared with TRBD1. Germline V CDR1 and CDR2: SGHNT, YYREEE (reference sequence). The junction had 4 bases not matched to a gene; V was cut back by 0 bases and J by 5 bases. The CDR3 sequence is 15 residues long.

The V call is TRBV27, the J call TRBJ2-3; D gene ambiguous. V lost 5 bases and J 3 bases, leaving 12 bases between the germline ends. The V gene's germline CDR1 is MNHEY and CDR2 SMNVEV (reference sequence). The CDR3 extends over 14 amino acids. CDR3 bases: TGTGCCAGCAGTGTAGACGGAAGAACAGATACGCAGTATTTT. It encodes CASSVDGRTDTQYF.

This clone has a single count. This chain connects TRBV30 to TRBJ2-7, with a weak D call TRBD1 (6 bases). V lost 1 base, J lost 3 bases, and 10 bases lay in between. The CDR3 sequence is 13 residues long. Germline lookup yields CDR1 GTSNPN and CDR2 SVGIG (reference sequence). The CDR3 DNA sequence: TGTGCCTGGAGTGGTGGGACATACTACGAGCAGTACTTC. Encoded protein: CAWSGGTYYEQYF. Full variable domain (rest looked up from reference TRBV30 and TRBJ2-7): SQTIHQWPATLVQPVGSPLSLECTVEGTSNPNLYWYRQAAGRGLQLLFYSVGIGQISSEVPQNLSASRPQDRQFILSSKKLLLSDSGFYLCAWSGGTYYEQYFGPGTRLTVT.

The CDR3 DNA is TGTGCCAGCAGCTTATTCTGGACCACCACAGATACGCAGTATTTT. It specifies CASSLFWTTTDTQYF. V and J are TRBV7-9 and TRBJ2-3; D gene unclear. V lost 2 bases and J 2 bases, leaving 11 bases between the germline ends. CDR1 SEHNR and CDR2 FQNEAQ come from the germline V gene (reference sequence). This CDR3 is built from 15 residues. Together with reference TRBV7-9 and TRBJ2-3, the CDR3 gives the full variable domain: DTGVSQNPRHKITKRGQNVTFRCDPISEHNRLYWYRQTLGQGPEFLTYFQNEAQLEKSRLLSDRFSAERPKGSFSTLEIQRTEQGDSAMYLCASSLFWTTTDTQYFGPGTRLTVL.

The chain's CDR3 is CASSKTQGGGYTF. The CDR3 DNA reads TGTGCCAGCAGCAAGACCCAGGGCGGTGGCTACACCTTC. The rearrangement links TRBV7-8 to TRBJ1-2, with D perhaps matching TRBD1 (5 bases). The length of the CDR3 is 13 residues. V lost 5 bases, J lost 7 bases, and 14 bases lay in between. CDR1 is SGHVS, CDR2 FQNEAQ, per germline.

This clone showed up just once. V and J are TRBV7-2 and TRBJ2-1, with D uncertain. In germline, CDR1 is SGHTA, CDR2 FQGNSA. The CDR3 is 13 residues long. Deletions cut 4 bases from V and 8 bases from J, with 12 bases between. The CDR3 sequence is CASSSPLADEQFF. The DNA of the CDR3 is TGTGCCAGCAGCTCCCCCCTGGCGGATGAGCAGTTCTTC.